This T cell receptor beta chain appears in the sequencing data of a study of blood T cell repertoires in COVID-19. About the study: The United States, Italy and Spain supplied acute and convalescent COVID-19 samples. T cells, B-cell-depleted T cells, or PBMCs supplied cDNA or gDNA.

Per germline, CDR1 SGDLS and CDR2 YYNGEE. The CDR3 spans 15 residues. V shed 2 bases, J shed 5 bases, and the junction held 9 bases outside the gene matches. Methods used by the authors: By means of reference gene primer amplification, nucleated cell counts were estimated. Profiled with immunoSEQ multiplex PCR; TCRdb holds only in-frame clones, not every one. V, J and clone size are those of that table, while D and trimming were read from the DNA. The profile shows tens of thousands of clones, 85% to 90% of them singletons. Sequencing was performed on peripheral blood. The clonotype was recovered from a woman over 75 with active or convalescent COVID-19. V is TRBV9 and J is TRBJ2-5; 7 bases agree with TRBD1. CDR3 protein: CASSVMGQSFETQYF. The CDR3 bases are TGTGCCAGCAGCGTGATGGGACAGTCCTTTGAGACCCAGTACTTC.